This record covers a single T cell receptor (beta chain). No antigen is known for it. This sample was included in a study of T cell responses to AZD1222 COVID-19 vaccine. Regarding the study as a whole: Reportedly, nearly half the spike-specific TCRs target unmutated variant regions.

Using immunoSEQ multiplex PCR, the repertoire was profiled, and TCRdb retains in-frame clones only, with some absent. The sample shows 150,000 to 200,000 clones, 85% to 95% of them seen only once. Germline CDR1 SGHTA, CDR2 FQGNSA. V was clipped by 1 base and J by 6 bases, with 12 bases between them. The CDR3 length is 15 residues. V usage is TRBV7-2 and J usage is TRBJ1-4; perhaps TRBD1 as D (6 bases). Sequenced material: peripheral blood, taken 28 days after the second AZD1222 dose. This clonotype was sampled from an adult who received the AZD1222 COVID-19 vaccine. CDR3 region: CASSLDDRSYEKLFF. In DNA, the CDR3 is TGTGCCAGCAGCTTAGATGACAGGTCCTATGAAAAACTGTTTTTT. The whole variable domain, filled in from reference TRBV7-2 and TRBJ1-4, reads GAGVSQSPSNKVTEKGKDVELRCDPISGHTALYWYRQSLGQGLEFLIYFQGNSAPDKSGLPSDRFSAERTGGSVSTLTIQRTQQEDSAVYLCASSLDDRSYEKLFFGSGTQLSVL.